One and the same sample provided the 10 T cell receptor beta chains below, sequenced in a study of cytomegalovirus exposure and HLA in healthy donors. 60 Vbeta and 13 Jbeta primers were used in PCR. Method: immunoSEQ multiplex PCR; TCRdb's copy keeps in-frame clones and lacks some. The sample consists of about 200,000 clones, approximately 78% of them appearing once. The sequencing input was PBMCs. Every receptor here comes from a woman between 25 and 40 years old in good health and CMV-seropositive.

Worth noting for this clone: The conserved final phenylalanine or tryptophan is absent from the CDR3, which likely points to a read error. The genes are TRBV28 and TRBJ1-2; perhaps TRBD1 as D (5 bases). Germline V gene sequence: CDR1 MDHEN, CDR2 SYDVKM. Trimming removed 4 bases from V and 7 bases from J, with 19 bases in between. The CDR3 runs 15 residues. CDR3 protein: CASSSGNRLYGGYTL. The DNA of the CDR3 is TGTGCCAGCAGTTCCGGTAACAGGCTATATGGTGGCTACACCCTC.

This clone was observed a few times. V is TRBV27 and J is TRBJ2-1; 10 bases match TRBD1. The J segment lost 3 bases and the V segment lost 8 bases, leaving 7 bases of the junction unmatched. Looked up from germline, CDR1 is MNHEY and CDR2 is SMNVEV (reference sequence). The CDR3 is 15 amino acids. CDR3: CASQPRDRGYNEQFF. As DNA, the CDR3 is TGTGCCAGCCAACCTCGGGACAGGGGCTACAATGAGCAGTTCTTC.

The chain joins TRBV14 to TRBJ1-4; 8 nucleotides line up with TRBD1. Germline V CDR1 and CDR2: SGHDN, FVKESK. V lost 8 bases to trimming and J lost 0 bases; unmatched junction nucleotides: 2. The CDR3 spans 14 residues. CDR3 coding DNA: TGTGCCAGCGGGACAGGAACAACTAATGAAAAACTGTTTTTT. Protein sequence: CASGTGTTNEKLFF.

V and J are TRBV20-1 and TRBJ1-5, with unresolved D. The CDR3 contains 11 residues. Germline assignment: CDR1 DFQATT and CDR2 SNEGSKA (reference sequence). The CDR3 DNA sequence: TGCAGCCTCCGGGAGAATCAGCCCCAGCATTTT. It codes for CSLRENQPQHF.

The chain recombines TRBV21-1 with TRBJ1-4; the D call TRBD1 from the table was never checked on the DNA. TRBV21-1 is a pseudogene locus. CDR3 length: 16 amino acids. The CDR3 loop reads CASSSQGGETNEKLFF. DNA of the CDR3: TGTGCCAGCAGCAGCCAGGGGGGAGAAACTAATGAAAAACTGTTTTTT.

V gene TRBV28 combines with J gene TRBJ2-3; no clear D gene. The CDR3 loop spans 14 amino acids. Trimming took 7 bases from V and 4 from J, leaving 15 bases between them. The V gene's germline CDR1 is MDHEN and CDR2 SYDVKM. In DNA, the CDR3 is TGTGCCAGCACCCTAGGTAGACGCGCAGATACGCAGTATTTT. Its translation: CASTLGRRADTQYF.

The rearrangement links TRBV11-2 to TRBJ2-7; no definite D call. Looked up from germline, CDR1 is SGHAT and CDR2 is FQNNGV. The CDR3 spans 16 residues. Trimming shortened V by 3 bases and J by 2 bases, and 17 bases separated the two germline ends. The chain's CDR3 is CASSFFSVQSPYEQYF. The CDR3 region has the DNA TGTGCCAGCAGCTTTTTCAGTGTACAGAGCCCCTACGAGCAGTACTTC.

This clone showed up just a few times. This chain's CDR3 is CASSRQGGTGELFF. The CDR3 DNA follows: TGTGCCAGCAGCCGACAGGGAGGAACCGGGGAGCTGTTTTTT. The chain is built from TRBV7-9 and TRBJ2-2; D possibly corresponds to TRBD1 (7 bases). Germline loops: CDR1 SEHNR, CDR2 FQNEAQ (reference sequence). The CDR3 contains 14 residues. Trimming cost V 5 bases and J 5 bases, with 12 bases left between them.

The chain is built from TRBV7-2 and TRBJ2-7; D gene unclear. The CDR3 totals 14 residues. V dropped 3 bases and J dropped 2 bases, with 11 bases sitting between them. Germline CDR1 reads SGHTA; CDR2 reads FQGNSA. The CDR3 is CASSLATAPYEQYF. The CDR3, as DNA: TGTGCCAGCAGCTTGGCGACTGCTCCCTACGAGCAGTACTTC.

The chain recombines TRBV7-9 with TRBJ2-7; D ambiguous. Germline loops: CDR1 SEHNR, CDR2 FQNEAQ (reference sequence). V lost 4 bases, J lost 3 bases, and 16 bases lay in between. The CDR3 sequence is 15 residues long. CDR3 bases: TGTGCCAGCAGCTCAACCCACCGGTCCTACTACGAGCAGTACTTC. The encoded protein is CASSSTHRSYYEQYF. Combining the CDR3 with reference TRBV7-9 and TRBJ2-7 gives the whole variable domain DTGVSQNPRHKITKRGQNVTFRCDPISEHNRLYWYRQTLGQGPEFLTYFQNEAQLEKSRLLSDRFSAERPKGSFSTLEIQRTEQGDSAMYLCASSSTHRSYYEQYFGPGTRLTVT.